A single sample is the source of the 3 T cell receptor beta chains below, sequenced in a study of blood T cells in healthy people across ages. With a J-beta primer mix and a sample-barcoded 5' primer, a second PCR ran 7 to 11 cycles. In TCRdb, the 5' RACE reads were re-called with MiXCR into one record per CDR3 protein. The sample records over 1.5 million distinct CDR3 sequences, around half being singletons. Sequencing was performed on blood. The receptors were gathered from a woman aged 40 to 50 in good health.

The rearrangement links TRBV28 to TRBJ2-1; D is possibly TRBD2 (5 bases). The V end was cut by 3 bases, the J end by 10 bases, with 19 bases between. The length of the CDR3 is 15 residues. Germline assignment: CDR1 MDHEN and CDR2 SYDVKM. CDR3 sequence: CASSFSPGFPGEQFF. In DNA form, the CDR3 reads TGTGCCAGCAGTTTTTCTCCTGGCTTTCCGGGGGAGCAGTTCTTC.

This clonotype was seen a few times. The V gene is TRBV4-1, the J gene TRBJ2-7, with a weak D call TRBD1 (6 bases). This CDR3 spans 16 amino acids. Trimming cost V 0 bases and J 2 bases, with 14 bases left between them. In germline, CDR1 is MGHRA, CDR2 YSYEKL. For the CDR3, the DNA is TGCGCCAGCAGCCAAGAAGGCAGGGGCCCTCCCTACGAGCAGTACTTC. It is translated as CASSQEGRGPPYEQYF.

CDR3 region: CASSPGGPGVTYEQYF. CDR3 nucleotides: TGTGCCAGCAGCCCGGGAGGTCCAGGGGTAACCTACGAGCAGTACTTC. The chain employs TRBV7-2 and TRBJ2-7; possible D gene TRBD2, 7 bases. V lost 5 bases, J lost 2 bases, and 19 bases lay in between. The CDR3 has 16 amino acids. Germline-derived CDR1 and CDR2 are SGHTA and FQGNSA. Variable domain in full (rest from reference TRBV7-2 and TRBJ2-7): GAGVSQSPSNKVTEKGKDVELRCDPISGHTALYWYRQSLGQGLEFLIYFQGNSAPDKSGLPSDRFSAERTGGSVSTLTIQRTQQEDSAVYLCASSPGGPGVTYEQYFGPGTRLTVT.